Shown below are 5 T cell receptor beta chains from a single sample sequenced in a study of blood T cell repertoires in COVID-19. Using immunoSEQ multiplex PCR, the repertoire was profiled, and TCRdb retains in-frame clones only, with some absent. The table includes approximately 190,000 clones, around 90% detected once. The sequenced sample was peripheral blood. The receptors originated from a man aged 35 to 55 with active or convalescent COVID-19.

For the CDR3, the DNA is TGTGCCAGCAGCTTGTTAGGGGCTGGGACGCAGTATTTT. Its protein product is CASSLLGAGTQYF. The rearrangement joins TRBV27 to TRBJ2-3; D is possibly TRBD1 (5 bases). Germline V gives CDR1 MNHEY, CDR2 SMNVEV (reference sequence). V lost 6 bases to trimming and J lost 9 bases, with 16 bases between them. This CDR3 has 13 residues.

The rearrangement links TRBV5-1 to TRBJ2-2; TRBD2 agrees at 14 bases. J lost 5 bases, V lost 4 bases, and 4 bases had no gene match. This CDR3 has 16 residues. CDR1 is SGHRS, CDR2 YFSETQ, per germline. In nucleotides, the CDR3 is TGCGCCAGCAGCCGGGGACTAGCGGGAGTAACCGGGGAGCTGTTTTTT. Residues: CASSRGLAGVTGELFF.

Written as DNA, the CDR3 is TGTGCCAGCAGGGACAGGGGCCCCCAGCATTTT. Its protein is CASRDRGPQHF. The rearrangement links TRBV2 to TRBJ1-5; 9 nucleotides align to TRBD1. V lost 6 bases and J lost 10; bases outside the gene matches: 1. This CDR3 comprises 11 residues. Germline V gene lookup returns CDR1 SNHLY and CDR2 FYNNEI.

The V and J genes are TRBV14 and TRBJ1-2, with 9 bases matching TRBD1. V dropped 3 bases and J dropped 1; count of bases not matched to a gene: 3. The CDR3 sequence is 15 residues long. The V gene's germline CDR1 is SGHDN and CDR2 FVKESK. The CDR3 DNA sequence: TGTGCCAGCAGCCACAGACAGGGGGATAACTATGGCTACACCTTC. This sequence encodes CASSHRQGDNYGYTF.

This chain uses TRBV6-2 or TRBV6-3 with TRBJ2-3; 9 positions agree with TRBD1. From germline, CDR1 is MNHEY and CDR2 SVGEGT. J lost 2 bases, V lost 2 bases, and 8 bases had no gene match. The CDR3 is 17 residues long. The CDR3 loop is CASSYGITGGFTDTQYF. CDR3 nucleotides: TGTGCCAGCAGTTACGGGATAACAGGGGGCTTCACAGATACGCAGTATTTT.